This T cell receptor beta chain was identified during a study of blood T cell repertoires in COVID-19. Study details: Acute and convalescent COVID-19 specimens originated in the United States, Italy and Spain.

CDR3 size: 15 residues. Trimming took 6 bases from V and 0 from J; bases not matched to a gene: 4. Germline CDR1 SGHTA, CDR2 FQGNSA. Per the study methods: Reference gene primer amplification gave nucleated cell count estimates. Profiling relied on immunoSEQ multiplex PCR, and the TCRdb table lists in-frame clones only, not all of them. For V, J and clone size, that table is used; D and trimming come from the DNA. The sample has fewer than 100,000 clones; about nine tenths are singletons. The specimen was peripheral blood. The chain has TRBV7-2 and TRBJ2-7; 11 nucleotides match TRBD2. The receptor's source is a woman older than 75 with acute or convalescent COVID-19. CDR3 DNA sequence: TGTGCCAGCAGGTATAGCGGGGGGGACTCCTACGAGCAGTACTTC. The encoded protein is CASRYSGGDSYEQYF.